This T cell receptor beta chain was found in a study of brain T cells in children with intractable seizures. The sequenced cases were selected for having the highest brain T cell transcript signatures. General study findings and limits: Patients' HCMV serostatus was unknown; virus specificity rests on CDR3 similarity alone.

The CDR3 consists of 16 residues. Germline-derived CDR1 and CDR2 are MNHEY and SVGEGT. The V gene lost 5 bases and the J gene lost 3 bases, with 18 bases spanning the gap. Notes on this clone: Its antigen remains unknown.

TCRdb's copy holds only in-frame clones and misses some; the assay was immunoSEQ multiplex PCR. Of about 2,000 clones detected, more than 75% appear once; the ten largest clones hold less than 25%. The chain uses TRBV6-2 or TRBV6-3 and TRBJ2-3; tentatively, D is TRBD2 (6 bases). The sample was resected brain tissue, taken at surgery. This TCR was sampled from a girl aged 2-10 years with tuberous sclerosis and intractable seizures. In DNA, the CDR3 is TGTGCCAGCAGTAGGTCCCCGGGGGAAGGGACAGATACGCAGTATTTT. It translates to CASSRSPGEGTDTQYF.